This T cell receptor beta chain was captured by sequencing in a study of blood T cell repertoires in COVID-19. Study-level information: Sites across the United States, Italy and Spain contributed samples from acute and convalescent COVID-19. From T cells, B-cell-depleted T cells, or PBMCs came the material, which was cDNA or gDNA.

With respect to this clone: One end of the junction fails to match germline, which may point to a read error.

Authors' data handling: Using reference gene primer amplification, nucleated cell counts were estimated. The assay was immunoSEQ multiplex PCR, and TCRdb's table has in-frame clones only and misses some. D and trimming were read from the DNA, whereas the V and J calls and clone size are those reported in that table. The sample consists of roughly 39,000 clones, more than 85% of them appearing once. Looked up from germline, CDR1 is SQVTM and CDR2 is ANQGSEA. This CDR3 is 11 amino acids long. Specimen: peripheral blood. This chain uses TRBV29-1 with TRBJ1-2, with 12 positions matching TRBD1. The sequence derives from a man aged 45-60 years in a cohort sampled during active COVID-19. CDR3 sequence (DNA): TGCAGCATACCCGGGACAGGGGGCTTCACCTTC. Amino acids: CSIPGTGGFTF.